Presented here are 2 T cell receptor beta chains from one specimen sequenced in a study of cytomegalovirus exposure and HLA in healthy donors. 13 Jbeta primers and 60 Vbeta primers were used for the PCR. Method: immunoSEQ multiplex PCR; TCRdb's copy keeps in-frame clones and lacks some. In the table there are approximately 280,000 clones, 70% to 90% of which are singletons. Material: PBMCs. These receptors originate from a young woman in good health and CMV-seronegative.

The rearrangement joins TRBV4-2 to TRBJ2-2; 13 nucleotides match TRBD2. The junction had 2 bases not matched to a gene; V was cut back by 6 bases and J by 4 bases. The germline gives CDR1 LGHNA, CDR2 YNFKEQ. The CDR3 runs 15 residues. The CDR3 coding sequence is TGTGCCAGCAGTCGGACTAGCGGGAGCACCGGGGAGCTGTTTTTT. Protein sequence: CASSRTSGSTGELFF.

The chain couples TRBV23-1 to TRBJ1-6; D gene ambiguous. TRBV23-1 is an ORF, with its function uncertain. V was clipped by 8 bases and J by 12 bases, with 20 bases between them. The CDR3 spans 14 residues. CDR3 residues: CASPVGWRDGPLHF. CDR3 DNA sequence: TGCGCCAGCCCCGTCGGTTGGAGGGATGGACCCCTCCACTTT.